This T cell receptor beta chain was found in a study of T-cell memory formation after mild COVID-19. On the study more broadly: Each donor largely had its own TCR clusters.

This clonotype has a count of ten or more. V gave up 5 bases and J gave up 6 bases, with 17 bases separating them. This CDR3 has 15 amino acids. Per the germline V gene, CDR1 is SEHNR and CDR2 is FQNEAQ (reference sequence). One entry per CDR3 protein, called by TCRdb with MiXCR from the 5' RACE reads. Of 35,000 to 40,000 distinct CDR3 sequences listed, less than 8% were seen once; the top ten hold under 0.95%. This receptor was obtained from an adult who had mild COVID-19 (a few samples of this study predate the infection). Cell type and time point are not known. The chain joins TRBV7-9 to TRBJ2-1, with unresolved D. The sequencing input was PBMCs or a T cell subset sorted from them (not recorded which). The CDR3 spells CASSPRIRDSNEQFF. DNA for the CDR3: TGTGCCAGCAGCCCTCGAATAAGGGATTCCAATGAGCAGTTCTTC.